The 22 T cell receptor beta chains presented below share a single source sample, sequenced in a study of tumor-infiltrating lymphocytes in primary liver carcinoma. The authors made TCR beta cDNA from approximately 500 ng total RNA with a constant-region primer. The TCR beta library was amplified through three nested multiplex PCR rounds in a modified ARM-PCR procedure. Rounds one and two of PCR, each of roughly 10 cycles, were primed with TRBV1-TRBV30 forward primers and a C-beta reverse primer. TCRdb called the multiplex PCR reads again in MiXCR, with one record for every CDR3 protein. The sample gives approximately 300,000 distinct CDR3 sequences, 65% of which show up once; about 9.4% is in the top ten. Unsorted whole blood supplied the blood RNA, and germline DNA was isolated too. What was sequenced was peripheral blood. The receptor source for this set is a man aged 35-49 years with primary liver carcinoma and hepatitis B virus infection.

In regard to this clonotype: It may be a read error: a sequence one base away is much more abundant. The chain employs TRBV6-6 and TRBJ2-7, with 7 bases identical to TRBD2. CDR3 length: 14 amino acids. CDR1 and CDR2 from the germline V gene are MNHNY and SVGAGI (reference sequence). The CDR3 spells CTSTLFAGVNEQYF. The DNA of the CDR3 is TGTACCAGCACCCTCTTTGCGGGAGTTAACGAGCAGTACTTC.

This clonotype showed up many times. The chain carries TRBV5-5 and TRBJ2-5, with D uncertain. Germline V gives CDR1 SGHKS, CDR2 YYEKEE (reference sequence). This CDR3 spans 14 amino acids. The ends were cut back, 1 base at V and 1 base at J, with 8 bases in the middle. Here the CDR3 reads CASSLSLTQETQYF. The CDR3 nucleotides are TGTGCCAGCAGCTTGTCTTTAACCCAAGAGACCCAGTACTTC.

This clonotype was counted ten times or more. CDR3 residues: CASSQDTGIYTEAFF. CDR3 DNA sequence: TGTGCCAGCAGCCAGGATACAGGGATCTACACTGAAGCTTTCTTT. The chain links TRBV14 to TRBJ1-1; a possible D gene is TRBD1 (6 bases). Trimming removed 3 bases from V and 3 bases from J, with 14 bases in between. The V gene's germline CDR1 is SGHDN and CDR2 FVKESK. The CDR3 has 15 residues.

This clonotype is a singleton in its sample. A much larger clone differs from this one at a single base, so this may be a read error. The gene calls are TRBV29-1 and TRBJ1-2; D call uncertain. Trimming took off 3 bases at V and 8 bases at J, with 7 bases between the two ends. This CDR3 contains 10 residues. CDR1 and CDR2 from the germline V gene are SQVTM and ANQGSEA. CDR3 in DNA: TGCAGCGTTGAGTGGCCGGGCTACACCTTC. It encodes CSVEWPGYTF.

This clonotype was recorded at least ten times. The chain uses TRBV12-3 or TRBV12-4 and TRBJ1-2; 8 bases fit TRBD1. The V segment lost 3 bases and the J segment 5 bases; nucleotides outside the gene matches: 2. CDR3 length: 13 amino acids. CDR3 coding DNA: TGTGCCAGCAGTTTTGGGACAGGATATGGCTACACCTTC. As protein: CASSFGTGYGYTF.

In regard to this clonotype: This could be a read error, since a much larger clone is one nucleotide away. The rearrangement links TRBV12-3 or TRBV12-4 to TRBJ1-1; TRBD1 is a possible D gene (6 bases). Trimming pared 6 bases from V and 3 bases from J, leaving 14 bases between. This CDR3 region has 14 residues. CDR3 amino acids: CASSPGHSDTEAFF. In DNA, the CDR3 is TGTGCCAGCAGCCCGGGACACTCGGACACTGAAGCTTTCTTT.

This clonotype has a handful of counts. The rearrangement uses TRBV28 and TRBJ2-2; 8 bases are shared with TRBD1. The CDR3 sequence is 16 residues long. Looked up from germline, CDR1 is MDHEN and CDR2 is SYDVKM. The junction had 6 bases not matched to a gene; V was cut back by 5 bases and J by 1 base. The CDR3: CASSPTGTGNTGELFF. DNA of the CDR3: TGTGCCAGCAGTCCGACCGGGACAGGGAACACCGGGGAGCTGTTTTTT.

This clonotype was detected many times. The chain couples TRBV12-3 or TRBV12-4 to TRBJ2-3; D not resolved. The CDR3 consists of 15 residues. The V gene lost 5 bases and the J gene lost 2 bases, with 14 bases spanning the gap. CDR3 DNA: TGTGCCAGCAGTCCCGTGTCCGGGCCCACAGATACGCAGTATTTT. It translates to CASSPVSGPTDTQYF.

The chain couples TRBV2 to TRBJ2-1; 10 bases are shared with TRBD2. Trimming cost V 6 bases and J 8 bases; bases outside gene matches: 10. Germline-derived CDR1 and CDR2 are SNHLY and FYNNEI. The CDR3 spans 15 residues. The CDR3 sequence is CASSPLAGVRHEQFF. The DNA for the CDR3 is TGTGCCAGCAGCCCCCTAGCGGGAGTGCGCCATGAGCAGTTCTTC.

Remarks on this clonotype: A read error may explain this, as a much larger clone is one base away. The CDR3 reads CASSKGPQGNNERFF. For the CDR3, the DNA is TGTGCCAGCAGTAAAGGACCACAGGGGAACAATGAGCGGTTCTTC. The J gene is TRBJ2-1, the V gene TRBV6-1; 7 nucleotides align to TRBD1. Germline V lookup: CDR1 MNHNS, CDR2 SASEGT. This CDR3 contains 15 residues.

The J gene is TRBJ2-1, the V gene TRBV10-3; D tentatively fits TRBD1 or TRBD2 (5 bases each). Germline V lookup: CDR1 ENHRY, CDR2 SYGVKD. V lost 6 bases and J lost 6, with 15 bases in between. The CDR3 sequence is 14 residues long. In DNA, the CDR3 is TGTGCCATCAGGGCCGGGATAGGGGTCAATGAGCAGTTCTTC. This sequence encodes CAIRAGIGVNEQFF.

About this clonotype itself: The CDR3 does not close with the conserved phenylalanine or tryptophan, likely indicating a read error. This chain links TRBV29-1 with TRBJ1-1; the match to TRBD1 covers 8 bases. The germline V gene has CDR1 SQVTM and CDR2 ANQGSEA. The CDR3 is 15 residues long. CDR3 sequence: CSAAGGWGMNTEAFS. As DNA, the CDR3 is TGTAGCGCTGCAGGGGGCTGGGGGATGAACACTGAAGCTTTCTCT.

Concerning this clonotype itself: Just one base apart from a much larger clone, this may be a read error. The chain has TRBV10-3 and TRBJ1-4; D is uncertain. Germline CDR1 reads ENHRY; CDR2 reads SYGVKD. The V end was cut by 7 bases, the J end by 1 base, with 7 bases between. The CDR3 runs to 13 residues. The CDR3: CAIKEGTNEKLFF. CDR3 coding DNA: TGTGCCATCAAAGAGGGAACTAATGAAAAACTGTTTTTT.

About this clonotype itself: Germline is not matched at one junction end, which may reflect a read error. The DNA of the CDR3 is TGTGCCATCAGCCAAGCGACAGCACTAGCCAAAAACACTCAGTACTTC. This encodes CAISQATALAKNTQYF. The chain links TRBV4-2 to TRBJ2-4, with D possibly TRBD2 on 6 matching bases. Per the germline V gene, CDR1 is LGHNA and CDR2 is YNFKEQ. The CDR3 loop spans 16 amino acids.

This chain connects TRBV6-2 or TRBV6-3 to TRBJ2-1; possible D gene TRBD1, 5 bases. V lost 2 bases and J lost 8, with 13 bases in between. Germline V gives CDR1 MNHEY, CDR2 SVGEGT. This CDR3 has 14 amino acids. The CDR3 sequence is CASSYSRVMHEQFF. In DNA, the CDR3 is TGTGCCAGCAGTTACAGCAGGGTCATGCATGAGCAGTTCTTC.

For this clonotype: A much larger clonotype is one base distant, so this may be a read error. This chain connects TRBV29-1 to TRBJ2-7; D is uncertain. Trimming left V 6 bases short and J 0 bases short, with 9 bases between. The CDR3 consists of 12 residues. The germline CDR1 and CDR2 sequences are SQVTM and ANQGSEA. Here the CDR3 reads CSVRSSSYEQYF. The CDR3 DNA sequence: TGCAGCGTGAGGAGCAGCTCCTACGAGCAGTACTTC.

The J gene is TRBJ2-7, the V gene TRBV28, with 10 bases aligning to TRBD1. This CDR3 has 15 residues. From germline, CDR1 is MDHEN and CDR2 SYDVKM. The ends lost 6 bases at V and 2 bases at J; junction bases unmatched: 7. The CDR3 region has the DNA TGTGCCAGCAGCCACGGGACAGGGGTCCCCTACGAGCAGTACTTC. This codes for CASSHGTGVPYEQYF.

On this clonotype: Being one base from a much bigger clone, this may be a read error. The CDR3 region is CACSLGGIVEAFF. CDR3 DNA: TGTGCCTGCAGCTTAGGGGGCATAGTTGAAGCTTTCTTT. The chain recombines TRBV7-8 with TRBJ1-1; TRBD1 agrees at 7 bases. Germline CDR1 reads SGHVS; CDR2 reads FQNEAQ. The CDR3 covers 13 residues. Full variable domain (missing parts from reference TRBV7-8 and TRBJ1-1): GAGVSQSPRYKVAKRGQDVALRCDPISGHVSLFWYQQALGQGPEFLTYFQNEAQLDKSGLPSDRFFAERPEGSVSTLKIQRTQQEDSAVYLCACSLGGIVEAFFGQGTRLTVV.

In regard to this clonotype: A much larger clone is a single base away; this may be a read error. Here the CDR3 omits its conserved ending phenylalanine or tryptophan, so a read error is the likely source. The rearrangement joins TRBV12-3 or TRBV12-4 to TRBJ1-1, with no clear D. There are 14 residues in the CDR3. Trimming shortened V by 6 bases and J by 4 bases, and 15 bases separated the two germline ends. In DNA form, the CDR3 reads TGTGCCAGCAGCCCAGCGAGTGGTGGCACTGAAGCTTTCTCT. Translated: CASSPASGGTEAFS.

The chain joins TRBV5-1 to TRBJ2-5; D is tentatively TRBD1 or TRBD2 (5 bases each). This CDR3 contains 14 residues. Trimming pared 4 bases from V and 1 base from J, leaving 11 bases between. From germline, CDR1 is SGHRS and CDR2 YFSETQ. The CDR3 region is CASSQGRSQETQYF. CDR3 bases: TGCGCCAGCAGCCAGGGACGGAGCCAAGAGACCCAGTACTTC.

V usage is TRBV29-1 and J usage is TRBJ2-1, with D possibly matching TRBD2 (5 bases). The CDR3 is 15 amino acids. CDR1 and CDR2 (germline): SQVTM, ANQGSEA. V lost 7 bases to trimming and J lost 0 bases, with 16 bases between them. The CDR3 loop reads CSATLGMSSYNEQFF. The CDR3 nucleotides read TGCAGCGCTACCCTCGGGATGAGCTCCTACAATGAGCAGTTCTTC.

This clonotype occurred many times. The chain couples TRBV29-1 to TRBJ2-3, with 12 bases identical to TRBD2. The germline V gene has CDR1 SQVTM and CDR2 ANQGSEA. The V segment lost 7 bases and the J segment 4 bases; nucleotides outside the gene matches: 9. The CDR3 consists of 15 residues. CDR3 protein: CSDGTSGRGPDTQYF. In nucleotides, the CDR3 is TGCAGCGACGGGACTAGCGGGCGGGGCCCAGATACGCAGTATTTT.